These 20 T cell receptor beta chains share one sample of origin, sequenced in a study of blood T cell repertoires in COVID-19. Only in-frame clones appear in the TCRdb table, and some are missing; sequencing was by immunoSEQ multiplex PCR. The data contain a few hundred thousand clones, 92% of them singletons. The material sequenced was PBMCs or T cells enriched from blood (not recorded which). All receptors derive from a woman aged 25 to 39 who had recovered from COVID-19.

This chain connects TRBV7-3 to TRBJ2-7, with 10 bases identical to TRBD1. Germline V gene lookup returns CDR1 SGHTA and CDR2 FQGTGA. This CDR3 is built from 14 residues. The junction had 6 bases not matched to a gene; V was cut back by 4 bases and J by 6 bases. CDR3 sequence: CASSSRQGASEQYF. The CDR3 bases are TGTGCCAGCAGCTCCCGACAGGGGGCGAGCGAGCAGTACTTC.

The chain combines TRBV19 with TRBJ1-5; 8 bases agree with TRBD1. Germline V gene sequence: CDR1 LNHDA, CDR2 SQIVND (reference sequence). J gave up 0 bases and V 9 bases, and 13 bases lay outside the gene matches. CDR3 length equals 17 residues. In DNA, the CDR3 is TGTGCCAGGAATTCCGGGACAGGATCTTATAGCAATCAGCCCCAGCATTTT. Protein product: CARNSGTGSYSNQPQHF.

The chain links TRBV18 to TRBJ1-1; D call uncertain. This CDR3 comprises 13 residues. The V end was cut by 2 bases, the J end by 7 bases, with 11 bases between. From germline, CDR1 is KGHSH and CDR2 LQKENI. CDR3 residues: CASSPVLAGEAFF. The CDR3, as DNA: TGTGCCAGCTCACCAGTCCTAGCGGGTGAAGCTTTCTTT. Supplemented by reference TRBV18 and TRBJ1-1, the full variable domain reads NAGVMQNPRHLVRRRGQEARLRCSPMKGHSHVYWYRQLPEEGLKFMVYLQKENIIDESGMPKERFSAEFPKEGPSILRIQQVVRGDSAAYFCASSPVLAGEAFFGQGTRLTVV.

The chain has TRBV2 and TRBJ1-5, with D perhaps TRBD1 (6 bases). Germline lookup yields CDR1 SNHLY and CDR2 FYNNEI. V gave up 4 bases and J gave up 6 bases, with 13 bases separating them. This CDR3 has 14 amino acids. The CDR3 bases are TGTGCCAGCAGTGCATCCAGGGGCTCTCAGCCCCAGCATTTT. It codes for CASSASRGSQPQHF.

CDR3 bases: TGTGCCAGCAGCTTAGGGAGACAAGATACGCAGTATTTT. Amino acids: CASSLGRQDTQYF. The chain is built from TRBV7-3 and TRBJ2-3, with D possibly being TRBD2 (5 bases). The V end was cut by 2 bases, the J end by 5 bases, with 8 bases between. There are 13 residues in the CDR3. Germline V gene sequence: CDR1 SGHTA, CDR2 FQGTGA.

The chain couples TRBV28 to TRBJ1-1; D perhaps matches TRBD1 (6 bases). V was pared by 5 bases and J by 2 bases, with 18 bases between. Germline V gene data show CDR1 as MDHEN and CDR2 as SYDVKM. The CDR3 runs to 16 residues. The CDR3 DNA reads TGTGCCAGCAGTCCAGGGGTCACAGGCCTTAACACTGAAGCTTTCTTT. This translates into CASSPGVTGLNTEAFF.

The J gene is TRBJ1-3, the V gene TRBV7-9, with 7 bases that match TRBD1. The junction had 7 bases not matched to a gene; V was cut back by 4 bases and J by 1 base. This CDR3 has 16 residues. The V gene's germline CDR1 is SEHNR and CDR2 FQNEAQ (reference sequence). The CDR3 loop is CASSSVGGHSGNTIYF. The CDR3 DNA follows: TGTGCCAGCAGCTCGGTAGGGGGCCATTCTGGAAACACCATATATTTT. The entire variable domain, with the rest obtained from reference TRBV7-9 and TRBJ1-3, is as follows: DTGVSQNPRHKITKRGQNVTFRCDPISEHNRLYWYRQTLGQGPEFLTYFQNEAQLEKSRLLSDRFSAERPKGSFSTLEIQRTEQGDSAMYLCASSSVGGHSGNTIYFGEGSWLTVV.

The CDR3 loop reads CASSRDYLYEQYF. CDR3 coding DNA: TGTGCCAGCAGTAGGGACTATTTATACGAGCAGTACTTC. The chain uses TRBV6-2 or TRBV6-3 and TRBJ2-7; 7 nucleotides align to TRBD2. Per germline, CDR1 MNHEY and CDR2 SVGEGT. The CDR3 is 13 residues long. Trimming removed 5 bases from V and 4 bases from J; junction bases left unmatched: 5.

The chain carries TRBV18 and TRBJ2-3; a possible D gene is TRBD1 (5 bases). This CDR3 is built from 15 residues. The germline gives CDR1 KGHSH, CDR2 LQKENI. V was shortened by 5 bases and J by 1 base, with 13 bases between the two germline ends. The chain's CDR3 is CASSLQVSGTDTQYF. In DNA, the CDR3 is TGTGCCAGCTCATTACAGGTATCGGGCACAGATACGCAGTATTTT.

This chain links TRBV4-3 with TRBJ2-1, with TRBD2 matching over 7 bases. The CDR3 totals 17 residues. Germline CDR1 and CDR2: LGHNA and YSLEER. V shed 0 bases and J 6 bases; nucleotides not matched to a gene: 11. CDR3 sequence reads: CASSQDLAGGTLNEQFF. CDR3 coding DNA: TGCGCCAGCAGCCAAGATTTAGCGGGTGGCACACTCAATGAGCAGTTCTTC.

J is TRBJ1-3 and V is TRBV4-1; possibly TRBD1 for D (6 bases). Germline loops: CDR1 MGHRA, CDR2 YSYEKL. Trimming pared 4 bases from V and 4 bases from J, leaving 20 bases between. The CDR3 runs to 17 residues. For the CDR3, the DNA is TGCGCCAGCAGCCCCACAGGGCTCGCCAACGTCGGAAACACCATATATTTT. It translates to CASSPTGLANVGNTIYF.

The chain employs TRBV6-5 and TRBJ1-5; a possible D gene is TRBD1 (6 bases). V dropped 7 bases and J dropped 3 bases, with 13 bases sitting between them. Germline V gene lookup returns CDR1 MNHEY and CDR2 SVGAGI. The CDR3 contains 14 residues. The DNA of the CDR3 is TGTGCCAGCACCCTTAGGACAGTCAATCAGCCCCAGCATTTT. It yields the protein CASTLRTVNQPQHF.

The chain employs TRBV7-5 and TRBJ1-2. TRBV7-5 is tagged as a pseudogene. The CDR3 extends over 12 amino acids. This CDR3 reads CARTLPPYGYTF. CDR3 sequence (DNA): TGTGCCAGAACCCTCCCCCCGTATGGCTACACCTTC.

The chain combines TRBV4-1 with TRBJ1-6; no clear D. The V end was cut by 0 bases, the J end by 2 bases, with 8 bases between. This CDR3 region has 16 residues. Germline V lookup: CDR1 MGHRA, CDR2 YSYEKL. This CDR3 is CASSQDPGTYNSPLHF. CDR3 coding DNA: TGCGCCAGCAGCCAAGATCCAGGCACCTATAATTCACCCCTCCACTTT.

This clone was seen just once. The CDR3 is CASSLRGHVSYEQYF. For the CDR3, the DNA is TGTGCCAGCAGCTTACGGGGACACGTCTCCTACGAGCAGTACTTC. V gene TRBV7-2 combines with J gene TRBJ2-7, with D perhaps matching TRBD1 (6 bases). Germline V gene sequence: CDR1 SGHTA, CDR2 FQGNSA. With 2 bases removed from V and 0 bases from J, the gap between germline ends came to 11 bases. This CDR3 comprises 15 residues.

V and J are TRBV15 and TRBJ2-3; 9 nucleotides line up with TRBD1. Germline assignment: CDR1 LNHNV and CDR2 YYDKDF (reference sequence). Trimming took 3 bases from V and 6 from J; bases not matched to a gene: 10. CDR3 length equals 16 residues. The CDR3 protein is CATSRLGGTGFDTQYF. The CDR3 DNA is TGTGCCACCAGCAGGCTCGGCGGGACAGGGTTTGATACGCAGTATTTT.

V usage is TRBV19 and J usage is TRBJ2-5; 12 bases match TRBD2. Looked up from germline, CDR1 is LNHDA and CDR2 is SQIVND (reference sequence). Unmatched junction bases numbered 10, after V lost 6 bases and J lost 5 bases. CDR3 size: 16 residues. CDR3 amino acids: CASRKAGLAGTETQYF. The CDR3 nucleotides are TGTGCCAGTAGAAAGGCCGGACTAGCGGGGACGGAGACCCAGTACTTC.

The chain recombines TRBV27 with TRBJ1-1, with unresolved D. This CDR3 is 15 amino acids long. V was pared by 4 bases and J by 3 bases, with 15 bases between. Germline V lookup: CDR1 MNHEY, CDR2 SMNVEV (reference sequence). The chain's CDR3 is CASSSQRGWDTEAFF. DNA of the CDR3: TGTGCCAGCAGTTCCCAACGGGGTTGGGACACTGAAGCTTTCTTT.

This clone appeared a single time. J is TRBJ1-4 and V is TRBV28; D not certain. V lost 5 bases, J lost 16 bases, and 17 bases lay in between. Germline-derived CDR1 and CDR2 are MDHEN and SYDVKM. This CDR3 comprises 12 residues. This chain's CDR3 is CASSISQTPRFF. The CDR3 DNA sequence: TGTGCCAGCAGTATCTCTCAGACACCCAGGTTTTTT.

The gene calls are TRBV5-6 and TRBJ1-6; D is ambiguous. This CDR3 spans 14 amino acids. With 4 bases removed from V and 10 bases from J, the gap between germline ends came to 15 bases. CDR1 and CDR2 from the germline V gene are SGHDT and YYEEEE. Here the CDR3 reads CASSTHGWESPLHF. The DNA of the CDR3 is TGTGCCAGCAGCACACATGGCTGGGAGTCACCCCTCCACTTT.